A selection of T cell receptor beta chains follows, all from one sample in a study of regulatory T cells in long-lasting Graves disease. TCRdb passed the multiplex PCR reads through MiXCR, listing each CDR3 protein once. This table has about 520,000 distinct CDR3 sequences, around 11% appearing once. Another study also made use of these data, one on T cells in Graves' hyperthyroidism and ophthalmopathy.

The sample was peripheral blood mononuclear cells (PBMCs), taken at new diagnosis, from a patient treated with antithyroid drugs. These receptors all come from a woman aged 30 to 39 with Graves disease. Each CDR3 is given with its conserved first and last residue. A D gene is named only where the DNA matches it firmly. Clone size is stated in some rows and not others, as once, few, many or a class when expanded.

TRBJ2-3 | many | TRBV4-1 | . | TGCGCCAGCAGCCAAGATATGTCTAGCATTCGAGATACGCAGTATTTT | CASSQDMSSIRDTQYF
TRBJ2-3 | . | TRBV7-6 | TRBD2 | TGTGCCAGCAGCCTCCTACTAGCGGGAGGGCCCTCGAGCACAGATACGCAGTATTTT | CASSLLLAGGPSSTDTQYF
TRBJ1-1 | many | TRBV28 | TRBD1 | TGTGCCAGCAGTCCTCCCGGGACAGGTCCTGAAGCTTTCTTT | CASSPPGTGPEAFF
TRBJ1-1 | . | TRBV20-1 | . | TGCAGTGCTAGAGGGGCGGACCAAAGAAGAGGGAACACTGAAGCTTTCTTT | CSARGADQRRGNTEAFF
TRBJ2-1 | few | TRBV5-5 | . | TGTGCCAGCAGCTCTCTTGGGGGGGCGCATAAGTTCTTC | CASSSLGGAHKFF
TRBJ2-2 | many | TRBV12-3/TRBV12-4 | . | TGTGCCAGCATTGGTCAGATAGTTCCCGGGGAGCTGTTTTTT | CASIGQIVPGELFF
TRBJ2-2 | many | TRBV5-1 | TRBD2 | TGCGCCAGCAGCCTCTCATCTTCGGGAGGCAGAACCGGGGAGCTGTTTTTT | CASSLSSSGGRTGELFF
TRBJ2-1 | many | TRBV7-9 | . | TGTGCCAGCAGCTTAGCCCTGGGCGATGAGCAGTTCTTC | CASSLALGDEQFF
TRBJ2-7 | many | TRBV11-2 | TRBD1 | TGTGCCAGCAGCCGGTTGGGACAGTACTACGAGCAGTACTTC | CASSRLGQYYEQYF
TRBJ2-1 | . | TRBV4-3 | TRBD1 | TGCGCCAGCAGCCAGACAGGGAGCAATGAGCAGTTCTTC | CASSQTGSNEQFF
TRBJ2-1 | many | TRBV28 | . | TGTGCCAGCAGCTTAGCTAGTTCCTACAATGAGCAGTTCTTC | CASSLASSYNEQFF
TRBJ2-1 | many | TRBV5-1 | . | TGCGCCAGCAGCTTTCTCAGGGGAATCGCCTACAATGAGCAGTTCTTC | CASSFLRGIAYNEQFF
TRBJ2-5 | . | TRBV18 | . | TGTGCCAGCTCACTGATGGGGGACGCCTCGGAGACCCAGTACTTC | CASSLMGDASETQYF
TRBJ2-5 | many | TRBV9 | . | TGTGCCAGCAGCGTAGTCGGTACCAGCGGGGAGACCCAGTACTTC | CASSVVGTSGETQYF
TRBJ2-5 | few | TRBV9 | TRBD1 | TGTGCCAGCAGCGGGGGGGACAGGAAAGAGACCCAGTACTTC | CASSGGDRKETQYF
TRBJ2-1 | many | TRBV19 | TRBD2 | TGTGCCAGTAGTCTCCGACTAGCGGGGGGATCCAGTTACAATGAGCAGTTCTTC | CASSLRLAGGSSYNEQFF
TRBJ1-2 | many | TRBV29-1 | . | TGCAGCGTTGAGGGCGGCAATTTAGGAGGGAAGGGCTACACCTTC | CSVEGGNLGGKGYTF
TRBJ2-1 | . | TRBV3-1 | . | TGTGCCAGCAGCCAAGATCCTGCGACTAGGAATGAGCAGTTCTTC | CASSQDPATRNEQFF
TRBJ2-7 | few | TRBV4-3 | TRBD1 | TGCGCCAGCAGCAACCGACAGGGGGCGGGAGGCGAGCAGTACTTC | CASSNRQGAGGEQYF
TRBJ1-4 | . | TRBV19 | TRBD1 | TGTGCCAGTAGTATTTGGGACAGTAGGGGGGAAAAACTGTTTTTT | CASSIWDSRGEKLFF
TRBJ2-2 | many | TRBV15 | TRBD2 | TGTGCCACCAGCAGAGATGAGACTAGCGGGAGTTTGTACACCGGGGAGCTGTTTTTT | CATSRDETSGSLYTGELFF
TRBJ2-3 | many | TRBV2 | . | TGTGCCAGCAGTCGATTGGAGGACAGCCCCACAGATACGCAGTATTTT | CASSRLEDSPTDTQYF
TRBJ2-3 | few | TRBV24-1 | TRBD1 | TGTGCCACCAGTCAGACAGGGAGAGATACAGATACGCAGTATTTT | CATSQTGRDTDTQYF
TRBJ1-4 | . | TRBV6-1 | . | TGTGCCAGCAGCTCAAAAGGAGGAGAAAAACTGTTTTTT | CASSSKGGEKLFF
TRBJ2-1 | . | TRBV4-3 | TRBD2 | TGCGCCAGCAGCCAAGATCTCGCTAGCGGGAGATCTAATGAGCAGTTCTTC | CASSQDLASGRSNEQFF
TRBJ2-7 | . | TRBV29-1 | . | TGCAGCGTTGCCCCCTTGGACTTCCAAAAGCAGTACTTC | CSVAPLDFQKQYF
TRBJ2-7 | many | TRBV5-1 | TRBD2 | TGCGCCAGCAGCTCCGGACTAGCCGCAACCTACGAGCAGTACTTC | CASSSGLAATYEQYF
TRBJ2-7 | few | TRBV4-1 | . | TGCGCCAGCAGCCCGCCGGGCTCAGACGCTGGAGAGCAGTACTTC | CASSPPGSDAGEQYF
TRBJ2-5 | many | TRBV12-5 | . | TGTGCTAGTGGTTTGGTGGGCGAAGAGACCCAGTACTTC | CASGLVGEETQYF